Below, 9 T cell receptor beta chains from the same sample are listed, as sequenced in a study of T cells in Graves' hyperthyroidism and ophthalmopathy. Regions amplified from RNA transcripts were the TCR beta CDR3 regions. HTBI primers were the set used in a first-round RT-PCR of the TCR CDR3. TCRdb re-analysed the multiplex PCR reads in MiXCR, keeping a single row per CDR3 protein. The sample holds some 490,000 distinct CDR3 sequences; around 15% are singletons and the top ten take about 29%. Sequencing was performed on blood. These receptors were taken from a woman between 25 and 40 years old with Graves' ophthalmopathy.

The chain joins TRBV20-1 to TRBJ1-2; perhaps TRBD1 as D (6 bases). This CDR3 is 14 amino acids long. Trimming pared 5 bases from V and 4 bases from J, leaving 17 bases between. The germline V gene has CDR1 DFQATT and CDR2 SNEGSKA (reference sequence). CDR3 DNA: TGCAGTGCTGGAACAGGGAGCGTCCGCTATGGCTACACCTTC. This translates into CSAGTGSVRYGYTF.

This chain joins TRBV20-1 and TRBJ2-1; TRBD2 matches at 9 bases. With 0 bases clipped from V and 12 bases from J, the junction kept 15 bases outside the gene matches. The CDR3 loop spans 16 amino acids. Looked up from germline, CDR1 is DFQATT and CDR2 is SNEGSKA (reference sequence). The CDR3 DNA is TGCAGTGCTAGAGATCTCGCGGGAGGGCCTAGTAAAGGGCAGTTCTTC. Amino acid sequence: CSARDLAGGPSKGQFF.

This chain connects TRBV7-9 to TRBJ1-5; D is uncertain. V was trimmed by 5 bases and J by 5 bases, leaving 7 bases between them. Germline CDR1 is SEHNR and CDR2 is FQNEAQ (reference sequence). This CDR3 is built from 12 residues. The CDR3 DNA follows: TGTGCCAGCAGCCAGGATTATCAGCCCCAGCATTTT. This sequence encodes CASSQDYQPQHF.

This clonotype was observed at least ten times. The chain couples TRBV28 to TRBJ1-5; a possible D gene is TRBD1 (5 bases). This CDR3 is built from 18 residues. With 5 bases removed from V and 4 bases from J, the gap between germline ends came to 24 bases. Per the germline V gene, CDR1 is MDHEN and CDR2 is SYDVKM. The CDR3 DNA is TGTGCCAGCAGTGCAACCTGGGACCGCCAGGCCCCGAATCAGCCCCAGCATTTT. Translated: CASSATWDRQAPNQPQHF.

The V gene is TRBV24-1, the J gene TRBJ2-7, with TRBD1 matching over 8 bases. Germline V gene data show CDR1 as KGHDR and CDR2 as SFDVKD. The CDR3 runs to 13 residues. The J segment lost 5 bases and the V segment lost 4 bases, leaving 3 bases of the junction unmatched. The CDR3 DNA reads TGTGCCACCAGTGACCCGACAGGGGACGAGCAGTACTTC. Translating it yields CATSDPTGDEQYF.

This clonotype was counted a few times. CDR3 protein: CASSFRDSPRVEQYF. Here the CDR3 DNA reads TGTGCCAGCAGTTTTCGGGACAGCCCACGGGTCGAGCAGTACTTC. The rearrangement links TRBV28 to TRBJ2-7, with 7 bases lining up with TRBD1. The junction had 11 bases not matched to a gene; V was cut back by 3 bases and J by 6 bases. Per the germline V gene, CDR1 is MDHEN and CDR2 is SYDVKM. The CDR3 is 15 amino acids.

V usage is TRBV5-1 and J usage is TRBJ2-2; D is uncertain. CDR3 length: 12 amino acids. V gave up 7 bases and J gave up 0 bases, with 4 bases separating them. Germline V lookup: CDR1 SGHRS, CDR2 YFSETQ. The CDR3 DNA sequence: TGCGCCAGCGGTCCGAACACCGGGGAGCTGTTTTTT. Translation: CASGPNTGELFF. Using reference TRBV5-1 and TRBJ2-2 for the parts outside the CDR3, the full variable domain is KAGVTQTPRYLIKTRGQQVTLSCSPISGHRSVSWYQQTPGQGLQFLFEYFSETQRNKGNFPGRFSGRQFSNSRSEMNVSTLELGDSALYLCASGPNTGELFFGEGSRLTVL.

This clonotype was found a few times. V gene TRBV13 combines with J gene TRBJ1-5; maybe TRBD1 (5 bases). Germline CDR1 is PRHDT and CDR2 is FYEKMQ (reference sequence). There are 14 residues in the CDR3. V lost 4 bases, J lost 3 bases, and 10 bases lay in between. CDR3 region: CASSWRGNNQPQHF. The CDR3 DNA is TGTGCCAGCAGCTGGAGGGGAAACAATCAGCCCCAGCATTTT.

The V call is TRBV9, the J call TRBJ2-1; 7 nucleotides match TRBD2. This CDR3 contains 14 residues. J gave up 4 bases and V 7 bases, and 8 bases lay outside the gene matches. Germline CDR1 is SGDLS and CDR2 is YYNGEE. CDR3 sequence (DNA): TGTGCCAGCTCCGGCGGGAGTGGTTACAATGAGCAGTTCTTC. It is translated as CASSGGSGYNEQFF.